Included here is one T cell receptor (beta chain) sequence, with context. Its antigen is not known. The sample originates from a study of tumor-infiltrating lymphocytes in primary liver carcinoma. For the study at large: Men as well as women, aged 30 to 69 years, made up the patients. Whole-study results and caveats: Reduced overlap was seen in tumor-adjacent and tumor-blood pairs versus tumor region pairs.

For each extraction, RNA and DNA were obtained together from about 21-30 mg of unsorted bulk tissue. The CDR3 sequence is 16 residues long. Looked up from germline, CDR1 is SGHAT and CDR2 is FQNNGV. From 450 to 550 ng total RNA, TCR beta cDNA was generated with a primer in the constant region. Three nested multiplex PCR rounds of slightly modified ARM-PCR generated TCR beta libraries. The opening two PCR rounds, around 11 cycles each, paired TRBV1-TRBV30 forward primers with a C-beta reverse primer. From the multiplex PCR reads, TCRdb called clonotypes with MiXCR, one entry per CDR3 protein. The sample carries approximately 40,000 distinct CDR3 sequences, nearly 75% recorded once.

Material for sequencing was liver tumor tissue from sampling region 4. Subset in this sample: tumor region T4, right-lateral pole. The TCR comes from a man in his forties or fifties with primary liver carcinoma and hepatitis B virus infection. This chain joins TRBV11-2 and TRBJ2-5, with TRBD2 matching 9 bases. CDR3 amino acids: CVSSLTLLAGAETQYF. CDR3 sequence (DNA): TGTGTCAGTAGCCTAACCCTTTTAGCGGGAGCAGAGACCCAGTACTTC.